Listed below are T cell receptor beta chains from one sample, sequenced in a study of sequential checkpoint blockade in melanoma. Profiling relied on immunoSEQ multiplex PCR, and the TCRdb table lists in-frame clones only, not all of them. There are over 6,000 clones in the sample; about 28% occur only once, and approximately 5.1% lies in the top ten. The sequences come from tumor tissue (inferred from file names), collected from a patient given nivolumab and ipilimumab in sequence. The receptors shown here come from a human donor with melanoma. CDR3s include the opening cysteine and the closing phenylalanine or tryptophan. A D gene is named only where the DNA matches it firmly. Clone size is given for some rows only: seen once, a few or many times, or a class if the clone is expanded.

V gene,CDR3 length,D gene,clone size,J gene,CDR3 protein,CDR3 DNA
TRBV30,14,TRBD1,few,TRBJ1-2,CACIGQVIEEGYTF,TGTGCCTGCATCGGACAGGTAATTGAGGAGGGCTACACCTTC
TRBV18,16,NA,once,TRBJ1-6,CASSPPSPGLNSPLHF,TGTGCCAGCTCACCACCAAGTCCAGGGCTAAATTCACCCCTCCACTTT
TRBV4-1,17,TRBD2,NA,TRBJ2-7,CASSQEGGATSLYEQYF,TGCGCCAGCAGCCAAGAAGGCGGCGCGACTAGCTTGTACGAGCAGTACTTC
TRBV6-8,12,NA,NA,TRBJ2-3,CASSTGSGTQYF,TGTGCCAGCAGTACAGGGTCGGGTACGCAGTATTTT
TRBV19,14,NA,once,TRBJ2-7,CASSIGGQGHEQYF,TGTGCCAGTAGTATAGGCGGGCAGGGCCACGAGCAGTACTTC
TRBV9,14,TRBD1,few,TRBJ1-6,CASSRTGFNSPLHF,TGTGCCAGCAGCCGGACAGGGTTCAATTCACCCCTCCACTTT
TRBV30,17,NA,few,TRBJ1-5,CAWIYVPLDRDNQPQHF,TGTGCCTGGATTTACGTCCCCCTTGACAGAGACAATCAGCCCCAGCATTTT
TRBV6-8,15,NA,NA,TRBJ2-1,CASSFLGDGDNEQFF,TGTGCCAGCAGTTTCTTGGGGGACGGAGACAATGAGCAGTTCTTC
TRBV9,14,NA,NA,TRBJ1-1,CASSVRAENTEAFF,TGTGCCAGCAGCGTCAGGGCAGAGAACACTGAAGCTTTCTTT
TRBV11-3,15,NA,many,TRBJ1-2,CASSLVGLVEDGYTF,TGTGCCAGCAGCTTAGTGGGTTTGGTGGAGGATGGCTACACCTTC
TRBV6-8,14,NA,few,TRBJ1-2,CASSDRGRTGGYTF,TGTGCCAGCAGTGATCGAGGACGAACGGGTGGCTACACCTTC
TRBV6-8,15,TRBD2,many,TRBJ2-1,CAISAVGGDYNEQFF,TGTGCCATCAGTGCGGTGGGAGGGGACTACAATGAGCAGTTCTTC
TRBV18,14,NA,NA,TRBJ2-5,CASSPGQIQETQYF,TGTGCCAGCTCACCGGGTCAAATACAAGAGACCCAGTACTTC
TRBV5-1,15,NA,NA,TRBJ2-3,CASSPEGRGIDTQYF,TGCGCCAGCAGCCCCGAAGGGCGGGGAATAGATACGCAGTATTTT
TRBV11-3,14,NA,medium-sized,TRBJ1-6,CASSLGGHNSPLHF,TGTGCCAGCAGCTTAGGGGGACACAATTCACCCCTCCACTTT
TRBV7-4,13,TRBD1,few,TRBJ2-5,CASSRTGPGTQYF,TGTGCCAGCAGCCGGACAGGGCCAGGGACCCAGTACTTC
TRBV16,14,NA,NA,TRBJ2-5,CASSPQGFQETQYF,TGTGCCAGCAGCCCACAGGGATTCCAAGAGACCCAGTACTTC
TRBV18,14,NA,NA,TRBJ2-2,CASSLTALNGELFF,TGTGCCAGCTCACTAACGGCGTTGAACGGGGAGCTGTTTTTT
TRBV6-8,17,TRBD1,few,TRBJ2-6,CAKKTGQGAVGANVLTF,TGTGCCAAGAAAACGGGACAGGGGGCGGTCGGGGCCAACGTCCTGACTTTC
TRBV18,13,NA,NA,TRBJ2-7,CASSPSAPGEQYF,TGTGCCAGCTCACCATCAGCGCCGGGCGAGCAGTACTTC
TRBV18,16,TRBD1,NA,TRBJ2-7,CASSPLGTGRSYEQYF,TGTGCCAGCTCACCACTCGGGACAGGGCGCTCCTACGAGCAGTACTTC
TRBV5-1,16,TRBD2,NA,TRBJ2-1,CASSSWFSGADNEQFF,TGCGCCAGCAGCTCATGGTTTAGCGGGGCTGACAATGAGCAGTTCTTC
TRBV11-3,17,NA,NA,TRBJ2-1,CASSTINIEVSYNEQFF,TGTGCCAGCAGCACTATTAATATCGAGGTCTCCTACAATGAGCAGTTCTTC
TRBV6-8,19,TRBD1,many,TRBJ2-6,CASSYLKGGLRSGANVLTF,TGTGCCAGCAGTTACCTGAAAGGGGGCTTACGATCTGGGGCCAACGTCCTGACTTTC
TRBV5-1,14,NA,NA,TRBJ2-3,CASSLDRHTDTQYF,TGCGCCAGCAGCTTGGACCGCCACACAGATACGCAGTATTTT
TRBV18,15,TRBD1,few,TRBJ1-6,CASSPRRTGESPLHF,TGTGCCAGCTCACCACGCAGGACAGGGGAATCACCCCTCCACTTT